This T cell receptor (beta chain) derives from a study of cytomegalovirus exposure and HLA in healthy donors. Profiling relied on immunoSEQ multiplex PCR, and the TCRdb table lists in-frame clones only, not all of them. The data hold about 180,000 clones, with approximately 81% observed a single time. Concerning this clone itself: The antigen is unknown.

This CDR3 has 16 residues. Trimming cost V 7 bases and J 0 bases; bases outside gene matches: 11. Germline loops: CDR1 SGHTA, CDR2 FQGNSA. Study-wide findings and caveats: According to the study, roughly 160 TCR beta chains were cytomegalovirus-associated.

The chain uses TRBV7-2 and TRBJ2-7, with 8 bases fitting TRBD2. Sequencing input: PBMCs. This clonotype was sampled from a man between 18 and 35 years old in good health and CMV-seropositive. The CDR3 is CASNLVAGRSSYEQYF. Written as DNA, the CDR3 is TGTGCCAGCAACCTTGTAGCGGGGCGGAGCTCCTACGAGCAGTACTTC.